The rows below give T cell receptor beta chains drawn from one sample of a study of blood T cell repertoires in COVID-19. Sequencing was performed with immunoSEQ multiplex PCR; in TCRdb, only in-frame clones are kept and a portion is missing. This sample has some 130,000 clones, with roughly 82% found just once. What was sequenced was peripheral blood. These receptors were collected from an elderly man with acute or convalescent COVID-19. CDR3s include the opening cysteine and the closing phenylalanine or tryptophan. The D gene is left open where the match is weak. Expanded clones get a size class; other rows say once, few or many, or leave the size out.

D gene,J gene,clone size,V gene,CDR3 DNA,CDR3 protein
TRBD1,TRBJ1-1,NA,TRBV27,TGTGCCAGCAGCCCATTACAGGGGGCAAGGGGCACTGAAGCTTTCTTT,CASSPLQGARGTEAFF
NA,TRBJ1-1,NA,TRBV7-6,TGTGCCAGCAGCTTTGGGCAGGGGAACACTGAAGCTTTCTTT,CASSFGQGNTEAFF
NA,TRBJ2-2,NA,TRBV9,TGTGCCAGCAGCGTAGGAGGGACCGGGGAGCTGTTTTTT,CASSVGGTGELFF
NA,TRBJ1-3,NA,TRBV9,TGTGCCAGCAGCCCCTCAGCCGGGAACACCATATATTTT,CASSPSAGNTIYF
NA,TRBJ2-1,NA,TRBV7-2,TGTGCCAGCAGCTCCGCCTACAATGAGCAGTTCTTC,CASSSAYNEQFF
NA,TRBJ2-5,NA,TRBV7-9,TGTGCCAGCCGACGGGACAGCGGGGAGACCCAGTACTTC,CASRRDSGETQYF
TRBD1,TRBJ2-5,NA,TRBV5-8,TGTGCCAGCAGCTCCGGACAGGGAAGGCTGGAGACCCAGTACTTC,CASSSGQGRLETQYF
TRBD1,TRBJ2-2,NA,TRBV7-3,TGTGCCAGCAGCCCCCGACGGACAGGGTCCGGGGAGCTGTTTTTT,CASSPRRTGSGELFF
NA,TRBJ2-5,NA,TRBV6-1,TGTGCCAGCAGTGATAGGGTGGGGGCTAAGACCCAGTACTTC,CASSDRVGAKTQYF
NA,TRBJ2-3,NA,TRBV5-1,TGCGCCAGCAGCTCGCACGTGGGCGGGGCCACAGATACGCAGTATTTT,CASSSHVGGATDTQYF
NA,TRBJ1-4,NA,TRBV11-1,TGTGCCAGCAGTTACGGGATACTACGTGAAAAACTGTTTTTT,CASSYGILREKLFF
NA,TRBJ2-1,few,TRBV24-1,TGTGCCACAAGGGGGAGCTCCTACAATGAGCAGTTCTTC,CATRGSSYNEQFF
NA,TRBJ2-1,once,TRBV11-3,TGTGCCAGCAGCTCATCAGTGGTCGGGTTACAGTTCTTC,CASSSSVVGLQFF
NA,TRBJ1-1,once,TRBV7-2,TGTGCCAGCAGCTTGAGGCAGAAAGCTTTCTTT,CASSLRQKAFF
NA,TRBJ1-1,NA,TRBV7-2,TGTGCCAGCAGCTTATTGAACGTAGCTGAAGCTTTCTTT,CASSLLNVAEAFF
NA,TRBJ2-7,NA,TRBV20-1,TGCAGTGCTCGAGGCGGGGAGCAGTACTTC,CSARGGEQYF
NA,TRBJ2-3,NA,TRBV14,TGTGCCAGCAGCCAAGATGTTCGGGGAGATACGCAGTATTTT,CASSQDVRGDTQYF
NA,TRBJ1-1,NA,TRBV7-2,TGTGCCAGCAGCTTAGCAAACAGAAAGACTGAAGCTTTCTTT,CASSLANRKTEAFF